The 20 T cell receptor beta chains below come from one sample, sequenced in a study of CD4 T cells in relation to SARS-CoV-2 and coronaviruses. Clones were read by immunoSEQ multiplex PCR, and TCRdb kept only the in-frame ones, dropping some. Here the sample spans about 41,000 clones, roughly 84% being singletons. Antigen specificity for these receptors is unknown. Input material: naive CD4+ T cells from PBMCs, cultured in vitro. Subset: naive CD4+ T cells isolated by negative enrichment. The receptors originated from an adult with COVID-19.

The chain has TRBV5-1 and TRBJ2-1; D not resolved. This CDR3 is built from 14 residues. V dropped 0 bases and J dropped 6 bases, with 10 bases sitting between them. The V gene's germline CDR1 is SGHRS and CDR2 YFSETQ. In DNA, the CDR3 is TGCGCCAGCAGCTTGGGTGACTCAATCAATGAGCAGTTCTTC. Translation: CASSLGDSINEQFF. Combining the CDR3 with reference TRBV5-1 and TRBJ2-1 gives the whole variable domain KAGVTQTPRYLIKTRGQQVTLSCSPISGHRSVSWYQQTPGQGLQFLFEYFSETQRNKGNFPGRFSGRQFSNSRSEMNVSTLELGDSALYLCASSLGDSINEQFFGPGTRLTVL.

CDR3 loop: CASSLERIRNIQYF. DNA of the CDR3: TGTGCCAGCAGCTTAGAACGTATTAGAAACATTCAGTACTTC. The chain joins TRBV7-9 to TRBJ2-4; no clear D gene. The CDR3 extends over 14 amino acids. The V end lost 1 base, the J end lost 6 bases, and 10 bases lay between the germline ends. Germline loops: CDR1 SEHNR, CDR2 FQNEAQ (reference sequence).

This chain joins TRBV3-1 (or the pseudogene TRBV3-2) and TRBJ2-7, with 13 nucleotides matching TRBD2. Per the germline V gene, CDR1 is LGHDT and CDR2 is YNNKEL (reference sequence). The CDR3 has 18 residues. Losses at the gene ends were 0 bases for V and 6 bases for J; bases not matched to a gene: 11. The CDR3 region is CASSQDLGGLAGLAEQYF. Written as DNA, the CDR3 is TGTGCCAGCAGCCAAGATCTGGGGGGACTAGCGGGACTCGCCGAGCAGTACTTC.

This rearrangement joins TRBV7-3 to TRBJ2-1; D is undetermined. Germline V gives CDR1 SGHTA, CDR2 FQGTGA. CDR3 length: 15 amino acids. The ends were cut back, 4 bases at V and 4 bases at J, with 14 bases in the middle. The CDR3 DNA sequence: TGTGCCAGCAGCTGGACGGCGTCGTCGTACAATGAGCAGTTCTTC. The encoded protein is CASSWTASSYNEQFF.

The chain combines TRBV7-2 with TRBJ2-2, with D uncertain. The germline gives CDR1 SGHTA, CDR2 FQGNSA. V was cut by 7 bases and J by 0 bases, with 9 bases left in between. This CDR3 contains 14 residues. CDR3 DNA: TGTGCCAGCATTCCCCTCGCGAACACCGGGGAGCTGTTTTTT. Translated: CASIPLANTGELFF.

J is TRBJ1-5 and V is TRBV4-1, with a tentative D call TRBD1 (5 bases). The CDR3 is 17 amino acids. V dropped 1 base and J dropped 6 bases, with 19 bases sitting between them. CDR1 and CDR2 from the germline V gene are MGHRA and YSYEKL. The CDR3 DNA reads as TGCGCCAGCAGCCAAGGGGGGATAACCGTAAAGGGTCAGCCCCAGCATTTT. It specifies CASSQGGITVKGQPQHF.

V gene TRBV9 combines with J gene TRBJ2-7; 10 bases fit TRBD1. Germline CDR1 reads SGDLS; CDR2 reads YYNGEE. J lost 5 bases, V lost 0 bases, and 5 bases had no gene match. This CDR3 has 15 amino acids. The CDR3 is CASSVGDRGGNEQYF. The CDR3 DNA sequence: TGTGCCAGCAGCGTAGGGGACAGGGGAGGCAACGAGCAGTACTTC.

In DNA, the CDR3 is TGTGCCAGCAGCAAAGAAAAAGGCGGGGACAGAGAACACCGGGGAGCTGTTTTT. Its translation is CASSKEKGGDREHRGAVF. The V gene is TRBV21-1, the J gene TRBJ2-2; the D call of TRBD1 is as the table states it, not checked on the DNA. TRBV21-1 is a known pseudogene. This CDR3 spans 18 amino acids.

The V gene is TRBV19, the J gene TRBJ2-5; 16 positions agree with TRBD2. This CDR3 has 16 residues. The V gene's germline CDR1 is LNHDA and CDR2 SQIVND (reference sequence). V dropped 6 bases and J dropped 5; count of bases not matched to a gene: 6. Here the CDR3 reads CASSQGLAGGWETQYF. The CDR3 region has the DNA TGTGCCAGTAGCCAGGGACTAGCGGGAGGGTGGGAGACCCAGTACTTC.

The chain's CDR3 is CASSLAGGEQFF. The CDR3 region has the DNA TGTGCCAGCAGCTTAGCGGGAGGGGAGCAGTTCTTC. The V call is TRBV7-9, the J call TRBJ2-1, with 7 bases lining up with TRBD2. Germline CDR1 and CDR2: SEHNR and FQNEAQ (reference sequence). The V segment lost 0 bases and the J segment 10 bases; nucleotides outside the gene matches: 0. This CDR3 is 12 amino acids long.

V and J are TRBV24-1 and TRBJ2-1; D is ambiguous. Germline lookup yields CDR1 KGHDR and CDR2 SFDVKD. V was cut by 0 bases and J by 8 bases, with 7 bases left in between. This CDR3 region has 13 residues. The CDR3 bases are TGTGCCACCAGTGATTTGCTGACGGATGAGCAGTTCTTC. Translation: CATSDLLTDEQFF.

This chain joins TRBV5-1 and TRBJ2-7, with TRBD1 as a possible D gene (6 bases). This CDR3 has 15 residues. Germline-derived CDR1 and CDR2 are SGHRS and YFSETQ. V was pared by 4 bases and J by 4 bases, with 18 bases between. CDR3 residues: CASSRLSGVVYEQYF. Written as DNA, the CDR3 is TGCGCCAGCAGCCGTCTCTCAGGGGTCGTGTACGAGCAGTACTTC. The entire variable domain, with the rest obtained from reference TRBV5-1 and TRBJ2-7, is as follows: KAGVTQTPRYLIKTRGQQVTLSCSPISGHRSVSWYQQTPGQGLQFLFEYFSETQRNKGNFPGRFSGRQFSNSRSEMNVSTLELGDSALYLCASSRLSGVVYEQYFGPGTRLTVT.

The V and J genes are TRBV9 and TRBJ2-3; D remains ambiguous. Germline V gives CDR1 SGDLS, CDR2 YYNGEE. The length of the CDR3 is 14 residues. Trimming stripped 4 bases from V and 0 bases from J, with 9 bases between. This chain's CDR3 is CASSPYESTDTQYF. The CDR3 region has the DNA TGTGCCAGCAGCCCATACGAGAGCACAGATACGCAGTATTTT.

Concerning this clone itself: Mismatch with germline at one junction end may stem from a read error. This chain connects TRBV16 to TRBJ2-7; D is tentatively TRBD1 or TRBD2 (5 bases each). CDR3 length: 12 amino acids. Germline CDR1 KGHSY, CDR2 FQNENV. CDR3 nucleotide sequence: TGTGCCAGCAGCCTACACCCGGGACCGAGATTTTTC. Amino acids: CASSLHPGPRFF.

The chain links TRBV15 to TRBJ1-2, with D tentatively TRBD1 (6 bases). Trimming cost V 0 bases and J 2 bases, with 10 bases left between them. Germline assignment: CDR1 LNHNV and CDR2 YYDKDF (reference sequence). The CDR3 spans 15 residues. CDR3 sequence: CATSRDGGPNYGYTF. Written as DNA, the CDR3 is TGTGCCACCAGCAGAGATGGGGGGCCCAACTATGGCTACACCTTC.

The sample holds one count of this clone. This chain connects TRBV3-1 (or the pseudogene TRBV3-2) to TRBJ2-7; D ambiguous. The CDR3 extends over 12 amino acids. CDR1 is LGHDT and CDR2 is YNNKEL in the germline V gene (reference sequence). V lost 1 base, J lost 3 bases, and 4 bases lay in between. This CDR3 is CASSQGSYEQYF. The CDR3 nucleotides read TGTGCCAGCAGCCAAGGAAGCTACGAGCAGTACTTC.

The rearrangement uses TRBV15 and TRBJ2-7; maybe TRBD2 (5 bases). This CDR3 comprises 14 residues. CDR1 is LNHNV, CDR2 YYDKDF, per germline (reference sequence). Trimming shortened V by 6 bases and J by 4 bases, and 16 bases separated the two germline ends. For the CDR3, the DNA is TGTGCCACCAGATTGGGAGCTTTTTCATACGAGCAGTACTTC. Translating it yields CATRLGAFSYEQYF.

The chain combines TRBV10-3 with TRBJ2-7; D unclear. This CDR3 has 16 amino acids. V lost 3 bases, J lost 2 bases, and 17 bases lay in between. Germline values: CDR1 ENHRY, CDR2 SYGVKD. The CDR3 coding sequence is TGTGCCATCAGTGACCACCGGGTCACAGATACCTACGAGCAGTACTTC. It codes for CAISDHRVTDTYEQYF.

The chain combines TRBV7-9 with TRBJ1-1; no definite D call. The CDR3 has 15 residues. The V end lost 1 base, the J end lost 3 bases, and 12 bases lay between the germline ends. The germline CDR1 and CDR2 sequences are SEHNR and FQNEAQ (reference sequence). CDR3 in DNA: TGTGCCAGCAGCTTAGACGGTCTTGGGGACACTGAAGCTTTCTTT. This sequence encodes CASSLDGLGDTEAFF.

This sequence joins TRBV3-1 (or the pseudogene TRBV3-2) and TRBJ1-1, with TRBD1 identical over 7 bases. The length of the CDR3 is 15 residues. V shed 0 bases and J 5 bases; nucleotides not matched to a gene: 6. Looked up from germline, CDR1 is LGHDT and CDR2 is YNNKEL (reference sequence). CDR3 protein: CASSQELTGDTEAFF. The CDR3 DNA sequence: TGTGCCAGCAGCCAAGAACTAACAGGGGATACTGAAGCTTTCTTT.